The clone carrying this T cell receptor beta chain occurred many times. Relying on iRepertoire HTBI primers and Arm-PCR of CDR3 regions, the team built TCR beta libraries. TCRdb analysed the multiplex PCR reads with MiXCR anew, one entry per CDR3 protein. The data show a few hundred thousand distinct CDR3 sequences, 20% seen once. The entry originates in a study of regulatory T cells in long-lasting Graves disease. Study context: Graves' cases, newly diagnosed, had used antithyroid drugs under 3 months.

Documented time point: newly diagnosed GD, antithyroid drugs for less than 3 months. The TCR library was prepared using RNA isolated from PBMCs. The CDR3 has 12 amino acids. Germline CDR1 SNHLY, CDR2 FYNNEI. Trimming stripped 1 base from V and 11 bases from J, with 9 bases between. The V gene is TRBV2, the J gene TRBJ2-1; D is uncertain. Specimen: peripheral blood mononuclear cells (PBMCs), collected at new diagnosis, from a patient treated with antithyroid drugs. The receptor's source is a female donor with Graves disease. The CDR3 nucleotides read TGTGCCAGCAGTGAAGACGGACCAAAGCAGTTCTTC. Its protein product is CASSEDGPKQFF.